This TCR beta chain was observed in a study of shared clonotypes between healthy human individuals. Broader study findings: In this cohort, only blood was sampled, and tissue repertoires likely differ.

The CDR3 covers 14 residues. V dropped 2 bases and J dropped 3 bases, with 10 bases sitting between them. Germline values: CDR1 SEHNR, CDR2 FQNEAQ (reference sequence). This clone was counted once. What it binds is not known. CD4+ cells were split into CD45RA+ naive and CD45RA-negative memory subsets. The authors split each subset's genomic DNA evenly across several immunoSEQ plates. Here immunoSEQ multiplex PCR was the method, and the copy in TCRdb shows in-frame clones only, minus some. The sample has approximately 2.4 million clones; approximately 96% are singletons. The sequencing input was naive CD4+ T cells sorted from blood. Regarding subset: CD45RA+ positively selected. This TCR was recovered from a man between 18 and 35 years old in good health. This chain uses TRBV7-9 with TRBJ1-2; D uncertain. Written as DNA, the CDR3 is TGTGCCAGCAGCTTATCTCTACAAGACTATGGCTACACCTTC. Translating it yields CASSLSLQDYGYTF.